The rows below give T cell receptor beta chains drawn from one sample of a study of T cells in Graves' hyperthyroidism and ophthalmopathy. TCRdb re-called the multiplex PCR reads through MiXCR, storing one row per CDR3 protein. The sample gives approximately 330,000 distinct CDR3 sequences, roughly 13% of which show up once; about 37% is in the top ten. Sequenced material: blood. These receptors originate from a woman in her forties with Graves' ophthalmopathy. The CDR3 runs from the conserved cysteine through the conserved F or W. The D gene is left open where the match is weak. For some rows the clone size is stated as once, few or many, or as a class when expanded; others skip it.

DNA	CDR3	D	V	J	size
TGTGCCAGCAGTTTAAACACAGGGGGTTCCTATAATTCACCCCTCCACTTT	CASSLNTGGSYNSPLHF	TRBD1	TRBV28	TRBJ1-6	few
TGTGCCAGCAGGAGGACTAGCGGGCCCGCCGAGCAGTACTTC	CASRRTSGPAEQYF	TRBD2	TRBV6-1	TRBJ2-7	few
TGTGCCAGCAGTTCATTCCATACACTCACCTCTGGGGCCAACGTCCTGACTTTC	CASSSFHTLTSGANVLTF	NA	TRBV12-3/TRBV12-4	TRBJ2-6	many
TGTGCCAGCAGCTTAGGGGTCTACACAGATACGCAGTATTTT	CASSLGVYTDTQYF	NA	TRBV11-2	TRBJ2-3	many
TGTGCCAGCAGTGACAGGGGTAGCAATTCACCCCTCCACTTT	CASSDRGSNSPLHF	NA	TRBV2	TRBJ1-6	NA
TGCGCCAGCAGCGATCAAAGCCCCGGGACAGGGAATGGCGCTGAAGCTTTCTTT	CASSDQSPGTGNGAEAFF	TRBD1	TRBV5-1	TRBJ1-1	once
TGTGCCAGCAGGCAACAGGGAACCTACGAGCAGTACTTC	CASRQQGTYEQYF	NA	TRBV25-1	TRBJ2-7	NA
TGTGCCAGCAGCCCAATGAGGCGGGGGACCTCTGGAAACACCATATATTTT	CASSPMRRGTSGNTIYF	NA	TRBV13	TRBJ1-3	NA
TGCAGCACGCCTAACGTCAGGGGGACTGAAGCTTTCTTT	CSTPNVRGTEAFF	TRBD1	TRBV20-1	TRBJ1-1	NA
TGTGCCAGCAGTTTTGAACTAGCGGGAGTGGGGAGCTCCTACGAGCAGTACTTC	CASSFELAGVGSSYEQYF	TRBD2	TRBV12-3/TRBV12-4	TRBJ2-7	many
TGTGCCAGCAGCCAAGACACTAGCGGGGGCCCGACGGGGCAGTACTTC	CASSQDTSGGPTGQYF	TRBD2	TRBV3-1	TRBJ2-7	NA
TGCAGTGCTAGTGCCCCCGACACTGAAGCTTTCTTT	CSASAPDTEAFF	NA	TRBV20-1	TRBJ1-1	many
TGTGCCAGCAGCCCGGGACTCCAGAGAGAGACCCAGTACTTC	CASSPGLQRETQYF	NA	TRBV7-2	TRBJ2-5	NA
TGCGCCAGCAGCCAAGGGGCGGGGAGGTATGGAGAGACCCAGTACTTC	CASSQGAGRYGETQYF	NA	TRBV4-1	TRBJ2-5	few
TGTGCCAGCAGCTTAGTTCTAGCGGGAGGTTACAATGAGCAGTTCTTC	CASSLVLAGGYNEQFF	TRBD2	TRBV11-2	TRBJ2-1	many
TGTGCCAGCAGTACCGGGCCATCCTACGAGCAGTACTTC	CASSTGPSYEQYF	NA	TRBV25-1	TRBJ2-7	many